Each of the 14 T cell receptor beta chains below was sequenced from the same sample in a study of blood T cell repertoires in COVID-19 (dated by TCRdb to about 2020). Receptor libraries were prepared by the immunoSEQ multiplex PCR assay. TCRdb mirrors the immuneACCESS table, restricted to in-frame sequences. Some clones are absent from its copies; in checked studies, under half trace to an unresolved V gene, and the reason for the others is unknown. The sample includes approximately 65,000 clones, with approximately 70% observed a single time. Of the sample, approximately 51% is held by the ten largest clones. Sequenced material: PBMCs or T cells enriched from blood (not recorded which). These receptors all stem from a woman in her sixties who had been exposed to COVID-19.

The V call is TRBV6-5, the J call TRBJ1-1, with D maybe TRBD1 (5 bases). CDR1 is MNHEY and CDR2 is SVGAGI in the germline V gene. CDR3 length equals 15 residues. V shed 2 bases and J shed 6 bases, with 16 bases lying between them. CDR3 sequence reads: CASSYGAGTYPEAFF. DNA of the CDR3: TGTGCCAGCAGTTACGGGGCAGGAACGTACCCTGAAGCTTTCTTT.

The gene calls are TRBV5-1 and TRBJ2-2; D might be TRBD1 (5 bases). V dropped 1 base and J dropped 3 bases, with 10 bases sitting between them. Germline loops: CDR1 SGHRS, CDR2 YFSETQ. This CDR3 region has 15 residues. In DNA form, the CDR3 reads TGCGCCAGCAGCTTGAGGGGCCGCGACACCGGGGAGCTGTTTTTT. Translated, it gives CASSLRGRDTGELFF.

The chain recombines TRBV19 with TRBJ1-5; the D is unclear. Trimming cost V 6 bases and J 1 base, with 7 bases left between them. Germline values: CDR1 LNHDA, CDR2 SQIVND (reference sequence). The CDR3 is 13 residues long. CDR3 loop: CASRSLSNQPQHF. CDR3 sequence (DNA): TGTGCCAGTAGGTCCCTAAGCAATCAGCCCCAGCATTTT. The variable domain in full, with the rest retrieved from reference TRBV19 and TRBJ1-5, is DGGITQSPKYLFRKEGQNVTLSCEQNLNHDAMYWYRQDPGQGLRLIYYSQIVNDFQKGDIAEGYSVSREKKESFPLTVTSAQKNPTAFYLCASRSLSNQPQHFGDGTRLSIL.

The chain joins TRBV19 to TRBJ1-6; TRBD1 matches 7 bases. Per the germline V gene, CDR1 is LNHDA and CDR2 is SQIVND (reference sequence). The CDR3 extends over 14 amino acids. V gave up 7 bases and J gave up 4 bases; unmatched junction bases: 4. CDR3 amino acids: CASTRQGYNSPLHF. For the CDR3, the DNA is TGTGCCAGTACTCGACAGGGATATAATTCACCCCTCCACTTT. Using reference TRBV19 and TRBJ1-6 for the parts outside the CDR3, the full variable domain is DGGITQSPKYLFRKEGQNVTLSCEQNLNHDAMYWYRQDPGQGLRLIYYSQIVNDFQKGDIAEGYSVSREKKESFPLTVTSAQKNPTAFYLCASTRQGYNSPLHFGNGTRLTVT.

This chain joins TRBV2 and TRBJ1-2; D not resolved. The germline CDR1 and CDR2 sequences are SNHLY and FYNNEI. The germline V and J ends were trimmed by 4 bases and 2 bases, with 8 bases remaining between them. This CDR3 contains 13 residues. CDR3 sequence (DNA): TGTGCCAGCAGTGTCCGTAAAAACTATGGCTACACCTTC. Protein sequence: CASSVRKNYGYTF.

This chain joins TRBV19 and TRBJ2-3; D is unresolved. Germline loops: CDR1 LNHDA, CDR2 SQIVND (reference sequence). CDR3 length: 14 residues. Trimming left V 5 bases short and J 0 bases short, with 9 bases between. The CDR3 DNA is TGTGCCAGTAGTCAGTCCCTGAGCACAGATACGCAGTATTTT. It specifies CASSQSLSTDTQYF.

V is TRBV5-5 and J is TRBJ1-6; weak D call: TRBD1 (5 bases). Germline CDR1 SGHKS, CDR2 YYEKEE (reference sequence). CDR3 length equals 15 residues. Trimming shortened V by 4 bases and J by 7 bases, and 15 bases separated the two germline ends. CDR3 nucleotides: TGTGCCAGCAGCACATTCGACAGACCGAATTCACCCCTCCACTTT. Translation: CASSTFDRPNSPLHF.

The V gene is TRBV7-9, the J gene TRBJ1-3; D remains ambiguous. The V end lost 6 bases, the J end lost 0 bases, and 12 bases lay between the germline ends. Per germline, CDR1 SEHNR and CDR2 FQNEAQ (reference sequence). CDR3 length: 15 amino acids. The CDR3: CASRHNRASGNTIYF. In nucleotides, the CDR3 is TGTGCCAGCAGGCACAACAGAGCCTCTGGAAACACCATATATTTT.

This clone was found once. The chain uses TRBV9 and TRBJ1-1; tentatively, D is TRBD1 (6 bases). Germline values: CDR1 SGDLS, CDR2 YYNGEE. CDR3 size: 16 residues. Trimming took 3 bases from V and 0 from J, leaving 15 bases between them. Written as DNA, the CDR3 is TGTGCCAGCAGCGCCGAACAGGGACCCATGAACACTGAAGCTTTCTTT. Translation: CASSAEQGPMNTEAFF.

The chain combines TRBV7-8 with TRBJ2-7, with D perhaps TRBD2 (5 bases). CDR1 and CDR2 (germline): SGHVS, FQNEAQ. The CDR3 loop spans 15 amino acids. Trimming left V 6 bases short and J 5 bases short, with 20 bases between. The CDR3 loop reads CASRRSLGRENEQYF. CDR3 sequence (DNA): TGTGCCAGCAGGAGATCTCTCGGTAGGGAGAACGAGCAGTACTTC.

The chain uses TRBV7-2 and TRBJ1-2; the match to TRBD1 covers 7 bases. The CDR3 extends over 15 amino acids. Germline lookup yields CDR1 SGHTA and CDR2 FQGNSA. J was trimmed by 8 bases and V by 0 bases; bases with no gene match: 9. The CDR3 DNA follows: TGTGCCAGCAGCTTAGCAATGAGTGGGACAGCGGGCTACACCTTC. Amino acids: CASSLAMSGTAGYTF.

The CDR3 region is CASSVQGELTEAFF. In DNA, the CDR3 is TGTGCCAGCAGTGTTCAGGGGGAGTTAACTGAAGCTTTCTTT. V and J are TRBV2 and TRBJ1-1; 7 nucleotides align to TRBD1. Germline V lookup: CDR1 SNHLY, CDR2 FYNNEI. This CDR3 has 14 amino acids. After removal of 4 bases from V and 5 bases from J, the junction contained 7 bases not matched to a gene. Complete variable domain (other parts from reference TRBV2 and TRBJ1-1): EPEVTQTPSHQVTQMGQEVILRCVPISNHLYFYWYRQILGQKVEFLVSFYNNEISEKSEIFDDQFSVERPDGSNFTLKIRSTKLEDSAMYFCASSVQGELTEAFFGQGTRLTVV.

This chain uses TRBV19 with TRBJ1-5; 7 nucleotides agree with TRBD1. V trimming: 3 bases; J trimming: 7 bases; junction bases outside the gene matches: 3. There are 13 residues in the CDR3. Germline V gene lookup returns CDR1 LNHDA and CDR2 SQIVND (reference sequence). The CDR3 DNA follows: TGTGCCAGTAGTATCGACAGGGAACAGCCCCAGCATTTT. Protein: CASSIDREQPQHF. Together with reference TRBV19 and TRBJ1-5, the CDR3 gives the full variable domain: DGGITQSPKYLFRKEGQNVTLSCEQNLNHDAMYWYRQDPGQGLRLIYYSQIVNDFQKGDIAEGYSVSREKKESFPLTVTSAQKNPTAFYLCASSIDREQPQHFGDGTRLSIL.

V gene TRBV2 combines with J gene TRBJ2-7; TRBD1 matches at 9 bases. This CDR3 has 12 amino acids. The germline gives CDR1 SNHLY, CDR2 FYNNEI. After removal of 8 bases from V and 5 bases from J, the junction contained 4 bases not matched to a gene. CDR3 in DNA: TGTGCCAGCTGGGACAGGGACCACGAGCAGTACTTC. Its protein is CASWDRDHEQYF.